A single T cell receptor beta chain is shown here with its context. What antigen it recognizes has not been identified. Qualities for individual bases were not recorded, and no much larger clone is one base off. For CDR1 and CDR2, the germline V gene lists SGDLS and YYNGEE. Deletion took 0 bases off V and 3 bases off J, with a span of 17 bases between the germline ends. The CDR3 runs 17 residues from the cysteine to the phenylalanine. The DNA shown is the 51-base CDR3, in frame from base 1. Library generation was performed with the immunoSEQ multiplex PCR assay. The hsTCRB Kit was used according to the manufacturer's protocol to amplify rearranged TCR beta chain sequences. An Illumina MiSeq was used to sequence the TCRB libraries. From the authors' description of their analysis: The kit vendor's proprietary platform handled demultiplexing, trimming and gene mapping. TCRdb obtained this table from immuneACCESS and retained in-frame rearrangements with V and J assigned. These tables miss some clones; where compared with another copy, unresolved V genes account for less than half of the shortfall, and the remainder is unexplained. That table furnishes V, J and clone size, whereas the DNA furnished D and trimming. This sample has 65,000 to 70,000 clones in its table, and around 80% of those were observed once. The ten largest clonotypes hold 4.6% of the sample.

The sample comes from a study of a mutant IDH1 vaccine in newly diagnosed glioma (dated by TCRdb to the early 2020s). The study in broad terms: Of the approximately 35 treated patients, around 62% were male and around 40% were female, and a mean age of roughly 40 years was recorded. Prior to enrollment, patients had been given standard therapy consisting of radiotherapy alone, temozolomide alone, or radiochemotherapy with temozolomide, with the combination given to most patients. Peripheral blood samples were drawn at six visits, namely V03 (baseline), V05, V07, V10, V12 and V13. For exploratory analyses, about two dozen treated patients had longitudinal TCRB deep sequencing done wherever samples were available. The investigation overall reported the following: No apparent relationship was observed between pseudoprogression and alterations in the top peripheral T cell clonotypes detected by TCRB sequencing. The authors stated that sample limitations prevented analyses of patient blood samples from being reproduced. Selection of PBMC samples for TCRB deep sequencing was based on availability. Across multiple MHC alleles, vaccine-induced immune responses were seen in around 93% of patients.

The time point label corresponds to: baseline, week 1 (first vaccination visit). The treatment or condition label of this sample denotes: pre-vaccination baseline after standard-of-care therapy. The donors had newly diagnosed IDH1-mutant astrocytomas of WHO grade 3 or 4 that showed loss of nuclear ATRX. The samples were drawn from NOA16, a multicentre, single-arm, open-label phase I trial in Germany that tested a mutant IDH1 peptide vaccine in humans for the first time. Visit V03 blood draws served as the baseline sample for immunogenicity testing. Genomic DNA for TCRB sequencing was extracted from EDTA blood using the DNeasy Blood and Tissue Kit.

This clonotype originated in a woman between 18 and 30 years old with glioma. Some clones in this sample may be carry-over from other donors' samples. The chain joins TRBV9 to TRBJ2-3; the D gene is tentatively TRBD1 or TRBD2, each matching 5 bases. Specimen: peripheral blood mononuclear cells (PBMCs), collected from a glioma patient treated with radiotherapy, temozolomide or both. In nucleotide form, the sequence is TGTGCCAGCAGCGTAGACGGGGACCTCGGGGTGACAGATACGCAGTATTTT. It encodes CASSVDGDLGVTDTQYF.